Below, one T cell receptor (beta chain) is given with its context. Its antigen remains undetermined. The sample holds no much larger clone one base away, and base qualities are not on file. The germline V gene encodes CDR1 LNHNV and CDR2 YYDKDF (reference sequence). From the cysteine through the phenylalanine, the CDR3 covers 15 amino acids. The sequence is cut down to CDR3 DNA, 45 bases in frame from base 1. V is reduced by 0 bases and J by 6 bases, leaving a spacing of 12 bases between them. RNA was extracted using the RNeasy kit, and about 0.45 to 1 microgram was reverse transcribed with random hexamers. TCR beta CDR3 regions were amplified with the immunoSEQ multiplex PCR assay covering 54 Vbeta and 13 Jbeta segments. Bias from PCR amplification was corrected by using a synthetic template baseline for primer optimization and for computational correction. The study's own analysis went as follows. Reads were assigned to V, D and J genes according to IMGT and analyzed in immunoSEQ Analyzer, with only productive sequences retained. Clonality was computed as one minus Shannon entropy normalized by log2 of the number of productive unique sequences. Public and private clones were assessed among the 100 most prevalent clones of each patient and control. Susac-specific clones were defined as absent from healthy and MS cohorts, roughly 1,100 published viral clones and other ImmuneACCESS disease sequences. TCRdb ran its own pipeline on the public reads, namely fastp trimming at Q25 and MiXCR clone calling, and kept in-frame beta chains. Each entry merges the rows of one CDR3 protein and shows their most common DNA and genes. The V and J calls were determined by TCRdb, not by the authors. The table for this sample lists 65,000 to 100,000 distinct CDR3 sequences; approximately 96% of them were counted only once. The top ten hold 0.41% of the sample.

This entry comes from a study of CD8 T cells in Susac syndrome (dated by TCRdb to about 2019). Regarding the complete study: Among the Susac syndrome patients who were sequenced, clinically active disease was present in six and clinical remission was observed in fewer than ten. The clonality of the CD8+ T cell repertoire was compared across approximately 12 healthy donors, around 14 Susac syndrome patients and 15 multiple sclerosis patients. Repertoire sequencing was used to test whether CD8+ T cell activation and differentiation in Susac syndrome was antigen driven. At blood withdrawal, Susac syndrome patients were therapy-naive, treated with corticosteroids (with IVIg additionally given to some), or treated with IVIg alone. Broader findings and caveats from the paper: The number of individuals in the TCR sequencing and HLA analysis was recognized as being relatively small. CD8+ repertoires in Susac syndrome showed clonal expansion, which was highest in CD8+ TEMRA cells and was greater in clinically active patients than in remitting patients. Looking at Susac-specific public clones, the researchers identified some 15 in the total CD8+ repertoire and roughly 5 in the CD8+ TEMRA repertoire.

High-throughput TCR beta sequencing profiled peripheral blood CD8+ and CD4+ T cells from healthy donors, Susac syndrome patients and multiple sclerosis patients. The Susac syndrome patients fulfilled recently defined diagnostic criteria for definite or probable disease. Bulk CD8+ and CD4+ T cells were purified by magnetic negative isolation, whereas CD8+ TEMRA cells were enriched by FACS. Blood was drawn into EDTA tubes, processed within 24 hours, and PBMCs were isolated by density gradient centrifugation. PBMCs intended for TCR sequencing were frozen in liquid nitrogen and were later thawed in a 37 degrees C water bath. Purity of sorted or isolated CD4+, CD8+ and CD8+ TEMRA cells was at least 90%.

The TCR sequence derives from a human donor with Susac syndrome. Sequenced: CD8+ T cells from PBMCs. The sequence links TRBV15 to TRBJ1-5, with a weak D call of TRBD1 (5 bases match). Read as DNA, the sequence is TGTGCCACCAGCAGAGATTTGGGGCAGGGTCAGCCCCAGCATTTT. Translated, it gives CATSRDLGQGQPQHF.